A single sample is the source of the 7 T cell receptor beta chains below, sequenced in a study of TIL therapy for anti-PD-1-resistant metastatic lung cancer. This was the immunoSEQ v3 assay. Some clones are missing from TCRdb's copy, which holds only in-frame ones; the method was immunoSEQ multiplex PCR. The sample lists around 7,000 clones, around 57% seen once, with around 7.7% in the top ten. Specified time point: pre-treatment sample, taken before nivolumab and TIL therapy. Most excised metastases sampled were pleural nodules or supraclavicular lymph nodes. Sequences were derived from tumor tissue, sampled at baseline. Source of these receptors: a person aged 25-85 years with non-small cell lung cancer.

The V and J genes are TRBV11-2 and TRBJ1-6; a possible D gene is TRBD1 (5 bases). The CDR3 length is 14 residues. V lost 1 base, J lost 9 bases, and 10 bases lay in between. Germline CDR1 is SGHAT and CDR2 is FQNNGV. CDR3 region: CASSLGQGGSPLHF. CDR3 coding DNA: TGTGCCAGCAGCTTAGGGCAGGGAGGTTCACCCCTCCACTTT.

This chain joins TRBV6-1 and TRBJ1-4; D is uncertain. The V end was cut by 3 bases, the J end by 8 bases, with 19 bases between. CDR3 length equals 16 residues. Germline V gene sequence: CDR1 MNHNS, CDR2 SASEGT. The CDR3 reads CASSDPRTPTREKLFF. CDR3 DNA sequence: TGTGCCAGCAGTGACCCCCGGACCCCCACGAGGGAAAAACTGTTTTTT.

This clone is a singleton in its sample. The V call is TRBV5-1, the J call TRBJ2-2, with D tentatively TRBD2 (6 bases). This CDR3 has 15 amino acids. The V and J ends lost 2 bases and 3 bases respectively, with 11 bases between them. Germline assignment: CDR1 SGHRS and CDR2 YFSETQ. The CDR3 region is CASSFSGEDTGELFF. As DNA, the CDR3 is TGCGCCAGCAGCTTTTCGGGGGAGGACACCGGGGAGCTGTTTTTT.

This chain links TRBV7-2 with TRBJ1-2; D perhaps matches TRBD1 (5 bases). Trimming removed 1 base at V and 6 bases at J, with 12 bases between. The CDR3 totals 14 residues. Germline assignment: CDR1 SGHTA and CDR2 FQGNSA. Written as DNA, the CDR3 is TGTGCCAGCAGCTTAGACAGGAGGAGGAATGGCTACACCTTC. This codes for CASSLDRRRNGYTF.

The CDR3 DNA follows: TGTGCCTGGACGACTCAACCAACCTATGGCTACACCTTC. As protein: CAWTTQPTYGYTF. The chain uses TRBV30 and TRBJ1-2; D call uncertain. V shed 4 bases and J shed 4 bases, with 13 bases lying between them. The V gene's germline CDR1 is GTSNPN and CDR2 SVGIG (reference sequence). This CDR3 spans 13 amino acids.

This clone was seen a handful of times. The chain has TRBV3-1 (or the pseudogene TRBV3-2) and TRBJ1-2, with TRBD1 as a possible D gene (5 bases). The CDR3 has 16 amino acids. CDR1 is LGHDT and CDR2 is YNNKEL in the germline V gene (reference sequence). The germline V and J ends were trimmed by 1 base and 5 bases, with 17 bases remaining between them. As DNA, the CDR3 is TGTGCCAGCAGCCAAGGGTGGGGCCCCGCTCTATATGGCTACACCTTC. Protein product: CASSQGWGPALYGYTF.

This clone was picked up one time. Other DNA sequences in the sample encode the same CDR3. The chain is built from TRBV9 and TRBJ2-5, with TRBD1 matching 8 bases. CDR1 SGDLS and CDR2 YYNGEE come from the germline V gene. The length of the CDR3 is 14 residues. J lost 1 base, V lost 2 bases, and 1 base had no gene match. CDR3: CASSVGQGQETQYF. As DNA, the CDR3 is TGTGCCAGCAGCGTTGGACAGGGCCAAGAGACCCAGTACTTC.